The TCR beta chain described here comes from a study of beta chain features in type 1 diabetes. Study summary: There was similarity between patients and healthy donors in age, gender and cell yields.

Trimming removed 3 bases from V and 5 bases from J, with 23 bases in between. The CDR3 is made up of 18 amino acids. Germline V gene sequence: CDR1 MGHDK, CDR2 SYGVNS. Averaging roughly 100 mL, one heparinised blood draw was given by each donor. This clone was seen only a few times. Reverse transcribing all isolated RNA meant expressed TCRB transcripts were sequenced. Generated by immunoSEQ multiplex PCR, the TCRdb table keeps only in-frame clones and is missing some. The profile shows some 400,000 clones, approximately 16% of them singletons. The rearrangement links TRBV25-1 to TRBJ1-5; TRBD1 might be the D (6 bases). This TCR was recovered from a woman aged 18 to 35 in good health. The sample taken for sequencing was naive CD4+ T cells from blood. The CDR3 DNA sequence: TGTGCCAGCAGTGACAATTCCCAGACACAGGGTCCATATCAGCCCCAGCATTTT. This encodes CASSDNSQTQGPYQPQHF.